Shown below are 6 T cell receptor beta chains from a single sample sequenced in a study of blood T cell repertoires in COVID-19. The repertoire was sequenced with immunoSEQ multiplex PCR; TCRdb's copy has only in-frame clones and lacks some. Of about 50,000 clones in the sample, more than 85% were seen once. Sequenced input: peripheral blood. These receptors came from a human donor with active COVID-19. The donor label of this sample is uncertain.

This clone was picked up one time. J is TRBJ1-5 and V is TRBV21-1; the listed D gene, TRBD1, was not tested against the DNA. TRBV21-1 is listed as a pseudogene. CDR3 length: 16 amino acids. The CDR3 sequence: CASLNPGQGTGQPQHF. The CDR3 DNA follows: TGTGCCAGCTTAAATCCGGGACAGGGGACCGGGCAGCCCCAGCATTTT.

V and J are TRBV6-5 and TRBJ2-5; 10 bases are a match to TRBD2. Trimming took 6 bases from V and 7 from J; bases not matched to a gene: 8. The CDR3 has 14 amino acids. Germline values: CDR1 MNHEY, CDR2 SVGAGI. CDR3 sequence (DNA): TGTGCCAGCAGCCCAAAAGCGGGGGGGGCGACCCAGTACTTC. Amino acid sequence: CASSPKAGGATQYF.

This clone was recorded only once. The chain has TRBV12-3 or TRBV12-4 and TRBJ1-2, with 10 nucleotides matching TRBD1. This CDR3 contains 13 residues. V was pared by 4 bases and J by 6 bases, with 2 bases of the junction left unmatched. The CDR3 reads CASSSGTGDGYTF. In DNA, the CDR3 is TGTGCCAGCAGTTCCGGGACAGGGGATGGCTACACCTTC.

The chain employs TRBV5-1 and TRBJ1-2; D call uncertain. The CDR3 runs to 16 residues. Trimming removed 6 bases from V and 4 bases from J, with 22 bases in between. Germline V lookup: CDR1 SGHRS, CDR2 YFSETQ. In nucleotides, the CDR3 is TGCGCCAGCATTCCAGACATAACTCCTCCTGTCTATGGCTACACCTTC. It codes for CASIPDITPPVYGYTF.

The J gene is TRBJ2-1, the V gene TRBV19, with TRBD2 matching over 11 bases. Losses at the gene ends were 7 bases for V and 7 bases for J; bases not matched to a gene: 21. CDR3 length equals 19 residues. Germline V gene lookup returns CDR1 LNHDA and CDR2 SQIVND (reference sequence). CDR3 loop: CASNPDWGSGGAGWNEQFF. The CDR3 DNA sequence: TGTGCCAGTAATCCCGACTGGGGTAGCGGGGGGGCAGGTTGGAATGAGCAGTTCTTC.

The chain uses TRBV5-6 and TRBJ1-2; no definite D call. Germline-derived CDR1 and CDR2 are SGHDT and YYEEEE. The CDR3 runs to 17 residues. Trimming took 4 bases from V and 2 from J, leaving 21 bases between them. In DNA form, the CDR3 reads TGTGCCAGCAGCCCGGGATTAGGCAGAGGGAAGAACTATGGCTACACCTTC. Its translation is CASSPGLGRGKNYGYTF.